These 25 T cell receptor beta chains originate from one sample sequenced in a study of graft-versus-host responses after intestinal transplantation. The repertoire was sequenced with immunoSEQ multiplex PCR; TCRdb's copy has only in-frame clones and lacks some. The data contain 25,000 to 35,000 clones, approximately 93% of them singletons. Here the sequenced sample was PBMCs, taken 66 days after intestinal transplant. These receptors were obtained from a human patient who received an intestinal transplant, so some T cells may come from the graft donor.

V usage is TRBV4-1 and J usage is TRBJ2-7; maybe TRBD2 (6 bases). Trimming pared 4 bases from V and 5 bases from J, leaving 21 bases between. The CDR3 loop spans 16 amino acids. Germline V CDR1 and CDR2: MGHRA, YSYEKL. In DNA, the CDR3 is TGCGCCAGCAGCCTGAATCATGCGGCTAGCGTCGACGAGCAGTACTTC. Amino acid sequence: CASSLNHAASVDEQYF.

The rearrangement links TRBV14 to TRBJ2-7, with D perhaps TRBD2 (5 bases). CDR3 size: 14 residues. Trimming shortened V by 1 base and J by 3 bases, and 10 bases separated the two germline ends. Germline lookup yields CDR1 SGHDN and CDR2 FVKESK. Here the CDR3 reads CASSQAYAGYEQYF. CDR3 sequence (DNA): TGTGCCAGCAGCCAAGCTTACGCGGGCTACGAGCAGTACTTC. Full variable domain (missing parts from reference TRBV14 and TRBJ2-7): EAGVTQFPSHSVIEKGQTVTLRCDPISGHDNLYWYRRVMGKEIKFLLHFVKESKQDESGMPNNRFLAERTGGTYSTLKVQPAELEDSGVYFCASSQAYAGYEQYFGPGTRLTVT.

The chain uses TRBV4-1 and TRBJ2-7; TRBD1 matches at 7 bases. The trim removed 3 bases at V and 5 bases at J, leaving 7 bases unmatched. CDR1 is MGHRA, CDR2 YSYEKL, per germline. The CDR3 extends over 14 amino acids. The CDR3 DNA reads as TGCGCCAGCAGCCACCCAGGACAGGCCCACGAGCAGTACTTC. Residues: CASSHPGQAHEQYF.

J is TRBJ1-1 and V is TRBV27; 8 bases agree with TRBD1. Per the germline V gene, CDR1 is MNHEY and CDR2 is SMNVEV (reference sequence). The trim removed 3 bases at V and 11 bases at J, leaving 11 bases unmatched. There are 14 residues in the CDR3. This CDR3 reads CASSLQGQVARAFF. The CDR3 DNA reads as TGTGCCAGCAGTTTGCAGGGACAGGTCGCACGGGCTTTCTTT.

The rearrangement links TRBV4-3 to TRBJ2-5; D possibly corresponds to TRBD1 (7 bases). CDR3 length equals 18 residues. Germline CDR1 is LGHNA and CDR2 is YSLEER. V was clipped by 1 base and J by 3 bases, with 21 bases between them. The CDR3: CASSQGWRGRWGEETQYF. CDR3 bases: TGCGCCAGCAGCCAAGGTTGGAGGGGGCGGTGGGGAGAAGAGACCCAGTACTTC.

J is TRBJ1-1 and V is TRBV4-1; 7 nucleotides line up with TRBD1. CDR1 and CDR2 from the germline V gene are MGHRA and YSYEKL. After removal of 1 base from V and 1 base from J, the junction contained 3 bases not matched to a gene. The CDR3 loop spans 15 amino acids. For the CDR3, the DNA is TGCGCCAGCAGCCAAGTCTACAGGGGGAACACTGAAGCTTTCTTT. Translated: CASSQVYRGNTEAFF.

V and J are TRBV6-6 and TRBJ1-1; no clear D gene. Germline CDR1 and CDR2: MNHNY and SVGAGI (reference sequence). V was shortened by 5 bases and J by 0 bases, with 10 bases between the two germline ends. This CDR3 has 14 amino acids. CDR3 nucleotide sequence: TGTGCCAGCAGTACCTGGCCAGTGAACACTGAAGCTTTCTTT. Amino acid sequence: CASSTWPVNTEAFF.

This rearrangement joins TRBV6-1 to TRBJ2-3; possibly TRBD2 for D (6 bases). Trimming stripped 2 bases from V and 0 bases from J, with 12 bases between. CDR1 is MNHNS and CDR2 is SASEGT in the germline V gene. The CDR3 is 16 amino acids. The CDR3 DNA reads TGTGCCAGCAGTGAACATAGCGGTACTAGCACAGATACGCAGTATTTT. Its protein product is CASSEHSGTSTDTQYF.

This clone came up once. This chain connects TRBV7-9 to TRBJ1-1, with 8 bases fitting TRBD1. The CDR3 covers 14 residues. With V trimmed by 5 bases and J by 5 bases, 7 bases remained unmatched. Per the germline V gene, CDR1 is SEHNR and CDR2 is FQNEAQ (reference sequence). The CDR3 DNA follows: TGTGCCAGCAGCGGCTCGACAGGGGTAACTGAAGCTTTCTTT. Translation: CASSGSTGVTEAFF. Together with reference TRBV7-9 and TRBJ1-1, the CDR3 gives the full variable domain: DTGVSQNPRHKITKRGQNVTFRCDPISEHNRLYWYRQTLGQGPEFLTYFQNEAQLEKSRLLSDRFSAERPKGSFSTLEIQRTEQGDSAMYLCASSGSTGVTEAFFGQGTRLTVV.

The chain uses TRBV6-5 and TRBJ1-2; 7 bases are a match to TRBD1. This CDR3 spans 14 amino acids. Germline CDR1 is MNHEY and CDR2 is SVGAGI. The junction had 8 bases not matched to a gene; V was cut back by 2 bases and J by 8 bases. CDR3 nucleotides: TGTGCCAGCAGTTACGGGGCAGGGGGAAGGGGCTACACCTTC. Its protein is CASSYGAGGRGYTF.

This chain uses TRBV27 with TRBJ2-5; D ambiguous. The CDR3 sequence is 14 residues long. V lost 0 bases and J lost 8, with 13 bases in between. Germline V lookup: CDR1 MNHEY, CDR2 SMNVEV (reference sequence). The CDR3 region is CASSLSSGPPTQYF. The CDR3 nucleotides read TGTGCCAGCAGTTTATCTTCGGGCCCTCCAACCCAGTACTTC.

The rearrangement uses TRBV30 and TRBJ2-1; 7 nucleotides align to TRBD2. Germline CDR1 and CDR2: GTSNPN and SVGIG (reference sequence). CDR3 length equals 15 residues. The J segment lost 4 bases and the V segment lost 0 bases, leaving 6 bases of the junction unmatched. The CDR3 protein is CAWSVGSGSYNEQFF. CDR3 sequence (DNA): TGTGCCTGGAGTGTAGGTAGCGGGTCTTACAATGAGCAGTTCTTC.

This chain uses TRBV4-3 with TRBJ2-7, with TRBD2 as a possible D gene (6 bases). The V gene's germline CDR1 is LGHNA and CDR2 YSLEER. This CDR3 region has 16 residues. The V end lost 3 bases, the J end lost 0 bases, and 15 bases lay between the germline ends. CDR3 in amino acids: CASSHLRGSGSYEQYF. Written as DNA, the CDR3 is TGCGCCAGCAGCCACCTCCGCGGTAGCGGCTCCTACGAGCAGTACTTC.

V and J are TRBV5-1 and TRBJ2-1; no clear D gene. Trimming took 5 bases from V and 7 from J, leaving 16 bases between them. The germline CDR1 and CDR2 sequences are SGHRS and YFSETQ. The CDR3 has 14 residues. The DNA of the CDR3 is TGCGCCAGCAGGACTTCCATCTCGCCGAATGAGCAGTTCTTC. Encoded protein: CASRTSISPNEQFF.

This clone was counted a single time. This chain links TRBV7-3 with TRBJ2-3; TRBD2 agrees at 13 bases. Trimming took 4 bases from V and 4 from J; bases not matched to a gene: 5. Germline CDR1 reads SGHTA; CDR2 reads FQGTGA. This CDR3 spans 16 amino acids. The CDR3 sequence: CASSSELAGGPDTQYF. Written as DNA, the CDR3 is TGTGCCAGCAGCTCTGAACTAGCGGGGGGGCCAGATACGCAGTATTTT.

CDR3 nucleotides: TGTGCCAGCAGTGAGGGACTAGCGGTTACAGATACGCAGTATTTT. Translated: CASSEGLAVTDTQYF. This chain uses TRBV6-1 with TRBJ2-3; 11 nucleotides agree with TRBD2. The CDR3 contains 15 residues. V lost 3 bases and J lost 3; bases outside the gene matches: 2. CDR1 and CDR2 (germline): MNHNS, SASEGT.

V usage is TRBV5-4 and J usage is TRBJ1-1, with D perhaps matching TRBD1 (6 bases). Trimming removed 5 bases from V and 6 bases from J, with 23 bases in between. Germline CDR1 SGHNT, CDR2 YYREEE (reference sequence). The CDR3 length is 16 residues. CDR3 in DNA: TGTGCCAGCAGACCGGACCGCAGGGGTTTAACCTCTGAAGCTTTCTTT. Its translation: CASRPDRRGLTSEAFF.

V gene TRBV30 combines with J gene TRBJ2-7; a possible D gene is TRBD2 (6 bases). The CDR3 is 14 amino acids. Germline V gene lookup returns CDR1 GTSNPN and CDR2 SVGIG (reference sequence). V dropped 4 bases and J dropped 0 bases, with 13 bases sitting between them. The CDR3 spells CAWIPGVLSYEQYF. In DNA form, the CDR3 reads TGTGCCTGGATCCCGGGGGTCCTCTCCTACGAGCAGTACTTC.

This clone was observed once. The genes are TRBV14 and TRBJ2-7; possibly TRBD1 or TRBD2 for D (6 bases each). This CDR3 region has 16 residues. Germline loops: CDR1 SGHDN, CDR2 FVKESK. V dropped 1 base and J dropped 0 bases, with 13 bases sitting between them. Here the CDR3 reads CASSQVGGGDSYEQYF. CDR3 sequence (DNA): TGTGCCAGCAGCCAAGTAGGAGGGGGAGACTCCTACGAGCAGTACTTC.

The genes are TRBV9 and TRBJ2-1; D is unclear. The CDR3 is made up of 11 amino acids. V was pared by 4 bases and J by 10 bases, with 9 bases between. The V gene's germline CDR1 is SGDLS and CDR2 YYNGEE. The CDR3 DNA follows: TGTGCCAGCAGCCCCTCGTGGGAGCAGTTCTTC. It yields the protein CASSPSWEQFF.

The chain recombines TRBV30 with TRBJ1-1; D is unresolved. The CDR3 is made up of 12 amino acids. The V and J ends lost 1 base and 4 bases respectively, with 7 bases between them. Germline CDR1 is GTSNPN and CDR2 is SVGIG (reference sequence). For the CDR3, the DNA is TGTGCCTGGAGTGAGGTAGGCACTGAAGCTTTCTTT. Its translation is CAWSEVGTEAFF.

The chain employs TRBV13 and TRBJ2-7; D is perhaps TRBD2 (5 bases). With 5 bases removed from V and 1 base from J, the gap between germline ends came to 9 bases. The CDR3 is 13 amino acids. Germline loops: CDR1 PRHDT, CDR2 FYEKMQ (reference sequence). The CDR3 bases are TGTGCCAGCAGCCCACGAGGGTCCTACGAGCAGTACTTC. Protein product: CASSPRGSYEQYF.

The chain carries TRBV5-1 and TRBJ2-7; 9 positions match TRBD2. Unmatched junction bases numbered 12, after V lost 5 bases and J lost 6 bases. Looked up from germline, CDR1 is SGHRS and CDR2 is YFSETQ. This CDR3 has 15 amino acids. The CDR3 region has the DNA TGCGCCAGCAGAGCCCTTGAGGAAGCGGGAGGCGAGCAGTACTTC. This encodes CASRALEEAGGEQYF.

The rearrangement links TRBV5-1 to TRBJ2-1; D is unclear. Germline V gene lookup returns CDR1 SGHRS and CDR2 YFSETQ. CDR3 size: 14 residues. The V end was cut by 7 bases, the J end by 3 bases, with 14 bases between. This chain's CDR3 is CASQWDGNYNEQFF. CDR3 DNA: TGCGCCAGCCAATGGGATGGTAACTACAATGAGCAGTTCTTC.

This clone was counted once. The rearrangement joins TRBV30 to TRBJ2-3; D not certain. The CDR3 has 13 amino acids. In germline, CDR1 is GTSNPN, CDR2 SVGIG (reference sequence). V lost 0 bases to trimming and J lost 1 base, with 5 bases between them. CDR3 coding DNA: TGTGCCTGGAGTGTCAGTGGCACAGATACGCAGTATTTT. Protein sequence: CAWSVSGTDTQYF. Combining the CDR3 with reference TRBV30 and TRBJ2-3 gives the whole variable domain SQTIHQWPATLVQPVGSPLSLECTVEGTSNPNLYWYRQAAGRGLQLLFYSVGIGQISSEVPQNLSASRPQDRQFILSSKKLLLSDSGFYLCAWSVSGTDTQYFGPGTRLTVL.